The 2 T cell receptor beta chains below were found in one sample sequenced in a study of blood T cells in healthy people across ages. A second PCR of about 7 to 11 cycles used a sample-barcoded 5' primer and a J-beta primer mix. TCRdb processed the 5' RACE reads anew with MiXCR; each CDR3 protein has one entry. The sample records some 760,000 distinct CDR3 sequences, 20% to 25% being singletons. These same records also appear under a second study, on T cells of mothers and their children.

The sequenced sample consisted of blood. The source of these receptors is a boy younger than 18 in good health.

This clonotype has only a few counts. The chain recombines TRBV7-2 with TRBJ2-1; 10 nucleotides line up with TRBD2. The CDR3 extends over 16 amino acids. Germline V gives CDR1 SGHTA, CDR2 FQGNSA. V was clipped by 2 bases and J by 1 base; unmatched bases: 2. The CDR3 spells CASSLSSGGSYNEQFF. The DNA of the CDR3 is TGTGCCAGCAGCTTATCTAGCGGGGGATCCTACAATGAGCAGTTCTTC. The variable domain in full, completed from reference TRBV7-2 and TRBJ2-1, reads GAGVSQSPSNKVTEKGKDVELRCDPISGHTALYWYRQSLGQGLEFLIYFQGNSAPDKSGLPSDRFSAERTGGSVSTLTIQRTQQEDSAVYLCASSLSSGGSYNEQFFGPGTRLTVL.

Only a few counts were recorded for this clonotype. The chain recombines TRBV29-1 with TRBJ1-4, with unresolved D. The CDR3 is 13 residues long. V shed 2 bases and J shed 8 bases, with 12 bases lying between them. Germline CDR1 SQVTM, CDR2 ANQGSEA. For the CDR3, the DNA is TGCAGCGTTGAACCGGCAGGCGGGGAAAAACTGTTTTTT. This sequence encodes CSVEPAGGEKLFF.